Here is one T cell receptor beta chain with its context. Its cognate antigen is unknown. The donors were in the roughly 120-subject validation cohort, distinct from the approximately 700-subject first cohort. This entry is derived from a study of cytomegalovirus exposure and HLA in healthy donors. Study details: It was reported in a later analysis that the 120 or so validation repertoires used the same platform as the roughly 700 first-cohort repertoires. Findings of the study overall: Specificity of a few CMV-associated chains for CMV antigens was verified in vitro. Cytomegalovirus association was listed for 150 to 200 TCR beta chains.

Clones were read by immunoSEQ multiplex PCR, and TCRdb kept only the in-frame ones, dropping some. Here the sample spans 150,000 or so clones, 85% to 90% being singletons. The sample was PBMCs. The receptor comes from a woman aged 25 to 45 in good health and CMV-seropositive.

In DNA, the CDR3 is TGTGCCAGCAGGCCTAGCGGGGGGTACAATGAGCAGTTCTTC. This sequence encodes CASRPSGGYNEQFF. This chain uses TRBV27 with TRBJ2-1; 11 bases are a match to TRBD2. V dropped 6 bases and J dropped 4; count of bases not matched to a gene: 2. CDR1 and CDR2 (germline): MNHEY, SMNVEV (reference sequence). The CDR3 is 14 residues long.